What follows is one T cell receptor (beta chain) and its context. Its antigen remains unidentified. This specimen belongs to a study of CD8 T cells in ankylosing spondylitis. General study findings and limits: Seven to nine highly homologous variants made up a TCR beta motif, and this motif appeared characteristic of ankylosing spondylitis blood. Earlier studies detected some motif variants in reactive arthritis synovial fluid and blood.

The V end was cut by 7 bases, the J end by 0 bases, with 18 bases between. The germline V gene has CDR1 MNHNS and CDR2 SASEGT. The CDR3 has 16 residues. TCRdb re-derived calls from the 5' RACE reads in MiXCR, one entry per CDR3 protein. The table has some 800,000 distinct CDR3 sequences, about 12% seen once. The sequenced material came from blood, either unsorted or a sorted T cell fraction (not recorded which). This clonotype was sampled from a male donor with ankylosing spondylitis. The rearrangement joins TRBV6-1 to TRBJ1-1; D not certain. The CDR3 DNA reads TGTGCCAGCATTCCCAACCCAACAGCGATGAACACTGAAGCTTTCTTT. Its translation: CASIPNPTAMNTEAFF.